This T cell receptor beta chain was obtained from a study of T cells in Graves' hyperthyroidism and ophthalmopathy. Study background: Initial diagnosis, before any treatment, was when peripheral blood was collected.

The study's findings and limits: The majority of expanded thyroid clonotypes above 0.001 also appeared in blood. Ophthalmopathy and stable hyperthyroidism were separated by a 13 V-J model.

Regarding this clonotype: Its antigen is unknown.

This CDR3 comprises 17 residues. Germline V lookup: CDR1 SNHLY, CDR2 FYNNEI. The V end was cut by 5 bases, the J end by 2 bases, with 18 bases between. Any symptoms of ophthalmopathy came after the first hyperthyroidism diagnosis, from which the blood sample dates. Amplification of TCR beta CDR3 regions used RNA as the template. An initial round of RT-PCR targeting the TCR CDR3 relied on the HTBI primer set. TCRdb independently ran MiXCR on the multiplex PCR reads; one entry per CDR3 protein. Among 130,000 to 150,000 distinct CDR3 sequences listed, approximately 20% were seen once. The chain links TRBV2 to TRBJ1-4, with unresolved D. What was sequenced was blood. This TCR derives from a woman in her forties or fifties with Graves' hyperthyroidism that later progressed to Graves' ophthalmopathy. This CDR3 is CASSLTRVRATNEKLFF. The CDR3 DNA reads as TGTGCCAGCAGTCTGACCCGGGTCCGGGCTACTAATGAAAAACTGTTTTTT.